Following are 11 T cell receptor beta chains from one sample sequenced in a study of blood T cell repertoires in COVID-19. Only in-frame clones appear in the TCRdb table, and some are missing; sequencing was by immunoSEQ multiplex PCR. The profile covers approximately 250,000 clones, with 85% appearing a single time and around 1% taken by the ten largest. Sequenced material: peripheral blood. Receptor source: a man aged 35-49 years with acute or convalescent COVID-19.

This clone was seen just once. This chain uses TRBV3-1 (or the pseudogene TRBV3-2) with TRBJ2-7; no reliable D call. The germline gives CDR1 LGHDT, CDR2 YNNKEL (reference sequence). The V end lost 3 bases, the J end lost 0 bases, and 6 bases lay between the germline ends. The CDR3 is made up of 13 amino acids. The DNA of the CDR3 is TGTGCCAGCAGCCACGGGTACTCCTACGAGCAGTACTTC. It yields the protein CASSHGYSYEQYF.

The chain links TRBV5-1 to TRBJ1-5; 8 positions agree with TRBD1. The J segment lost 11 bases and the V segment lost 0 bases, leaving 7 bases of the junction unmatched. Germline loops: CDR1 SGHRS, CDR2 YFSETQ. CDR3 size: 14 residues. The CDR3 DNA follows: TGCGCCAGCAGCTTGGCCCAGGGGGCGCGGGCCCAGCATTTT. This translates into CASSLAQGARAQHF.

This chain connects TRBV28 to TRBJ1-1; TRBD1 might be the D (6 bases). The V and J ends lost 4 bases and 2 bases respectively, with 14 bases between them. Germline lookup yields CDR1 MDHEN and CDR2 SYDVKM. This CDR3 contains 15 residues. The DNA for the CDR3 is TGTGCCAGCAGTTCGACAGGAAGTTCCAACACTGAAGCTTTCTTT. Protein product: CASSSTGSSNTEAFF.

The rearrangement links TRBV30 to TRBJ1-1; TRBD1 agrees at 9 bases. Looked up from germline, CDR1 is GTSNPN and CDR2 is SVGIG (reference sequence). The CDR3 loop spans 14 amino acids. V lost 1 base to trimming and J lost 5 bases; unmatched junction nucleotides: 5. DNA for the CDR3: TGTGCCTGGAGTGCACAGGGGGCAGGAACTGAAGCTTTCTTT. This sequence encodes CAWSAQGAGTEAFF.

The gene calls are TRBV28 and TRBJ1-3; D is uncertain. The V gene lost 3 bases and the J gene lost 6 bases, with 3 bases spanning the gap. The CDR3 spans 11 residues. The germline V gene has CDR1 MDHEN and CDR2 SYDVKM. CDR3 loop: CASSFQNTIYF. CDR3 nucleotides: TGTGCCAGCAGTTTTCAAAACACCATATATTTT.

The genes are TRBV7-6 and TRBJ2-1; TRBD1 matches at 7 bases. V gave up 4 bases and J gave up 2 bases; unmatched junction bases: 5. This CDR3 is built from 15 residues. Per germline, CDR1 SGHVS and CDR2 FNYEAQ. This CDR3 is CASSYQTGTYNEQFF. The CDR3 coding sequence is TGTGCCAGCAGCTACCAGACAGGGACCTACAATGAGCAGTTCTTC.

This clone was seen only once. The chain is built from TRBV6-1 and TRBJ1-1; D is possibly TRBD1 (6 bases). CDR1 and CDR2 (germline): MNHNS, SASEGT. The CDR3 contains 16 residues. Trimming removed 0 bases at V and 4 bases at J, with 15 bases between. The CDR3 is CASSEAGGAGGTEAFF. CDR3 nucleotide sequence: TGTGCCAGCAGTGAAGCGGGGGGGGCCGGGGGCACTGAAGCTTTCTTT.

The chain couples TRBV6-1 to TRBJ1-3; maybe TRBD1 (5 bases). Between the trimmed V and J ends, which lost 4 bases and 0 bases, there was a span of 10 bases. The CDR3 consists of 15 residues. Germline V CDR1 and CDR2: MNHNS, SASEGT. The DNA for the CDR3 is TGTGCCAGCAGTGCGACAGCCAGCTCTGGAAACACCATATATTTT. This sequence encodes CASSATASSGNTIYF.

The chain carries TRBV30 and TRBJ1-2; TRBD1 matches 9 bases. The germline V gene encodes CDR1 GTSNPN and CDR2 SVGIG (reference sequence). J lost 3 bases, V lost 2 bases, and 7 bases had no gene match. The CDR3 is 15 amino acids. DNA of the CDR3: TGTGCCTGGAGTCCCCCCGGGACAGGGCACTATGGCTACACCTTC. It codes for CAWSPPGTGHYGYTF. The full variable domain, its missing parts supplied by reference TRBV30 and TRBJ1-2, is SQTIHQWPATLVQPVGSPLSLECTVEGTSNPNLYWYRQAAGRGLQLLFYSVGIGQISSEVPQNLSASRPQDRQFILSSKKLLLSDSGFYLCAWSPPGTGHYGYTFGSGTRLTVV.

The chain has TRBV4-1 and TRBJ2-2; possible D gene TRBD1, 5 bases. Trimming pared 1 base from V and 1 base from J, leaving 7 bases between. Germline CDR1 MGHRA, CDR2 YSYEKL. The CDR3 length is 15 residues. In nucleotides, the CDR3 is TGCGCCAGCAGCCAAGGGACACTGAACACCGGGGAGCTGTTTTTT. Translated: CASSQGTLNTGELFF.

The J gene is TRBJ1-6, the V gene TRBV5-1; weak D call: TRBD1 (6 bases). This CDR3 region has 16 residues. CDR1 and CDR2 (germline): SGHRS, YFSETQ. V lost 3 bases to trimming and J lost 0 bases, with 10 bases between them. CDR3 nucleotides: TGCGCCAGCAGCTCCGGACAGAGCTCCTATAATTCACCCCTCCACTTT. Protein sequence: CASSSGQSSYNSPLHF.